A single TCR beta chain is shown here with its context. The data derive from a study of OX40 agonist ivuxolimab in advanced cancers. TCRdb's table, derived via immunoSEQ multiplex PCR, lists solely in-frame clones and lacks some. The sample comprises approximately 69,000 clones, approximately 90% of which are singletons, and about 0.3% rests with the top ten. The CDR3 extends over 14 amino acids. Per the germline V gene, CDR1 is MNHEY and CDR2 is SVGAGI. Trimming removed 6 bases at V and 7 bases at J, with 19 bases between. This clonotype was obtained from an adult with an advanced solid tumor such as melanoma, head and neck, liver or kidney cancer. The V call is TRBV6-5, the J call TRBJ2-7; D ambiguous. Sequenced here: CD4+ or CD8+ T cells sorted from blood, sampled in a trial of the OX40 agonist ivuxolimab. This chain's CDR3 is CASRDPATPSEQYF. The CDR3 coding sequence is TGTGCCAGCAGGGACCCCGCGACTCCCTCTGAGCAGTACTTC.